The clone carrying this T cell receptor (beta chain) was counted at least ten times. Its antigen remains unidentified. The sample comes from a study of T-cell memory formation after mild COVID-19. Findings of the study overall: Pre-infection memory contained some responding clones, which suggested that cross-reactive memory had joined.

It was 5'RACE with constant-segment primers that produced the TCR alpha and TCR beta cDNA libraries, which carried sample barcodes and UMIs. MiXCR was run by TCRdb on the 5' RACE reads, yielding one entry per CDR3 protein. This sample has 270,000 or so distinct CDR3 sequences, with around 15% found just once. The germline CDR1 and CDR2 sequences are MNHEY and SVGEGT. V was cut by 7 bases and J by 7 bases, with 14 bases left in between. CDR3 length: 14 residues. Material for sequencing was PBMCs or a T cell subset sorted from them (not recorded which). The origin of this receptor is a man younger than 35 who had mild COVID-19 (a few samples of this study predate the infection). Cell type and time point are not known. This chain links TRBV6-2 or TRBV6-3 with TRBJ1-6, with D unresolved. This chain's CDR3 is CASKSSRTNSPLHF. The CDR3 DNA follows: TGTGCCAGCAAGTCATCCAGAACCAATTCACCCCTCCACTTT.